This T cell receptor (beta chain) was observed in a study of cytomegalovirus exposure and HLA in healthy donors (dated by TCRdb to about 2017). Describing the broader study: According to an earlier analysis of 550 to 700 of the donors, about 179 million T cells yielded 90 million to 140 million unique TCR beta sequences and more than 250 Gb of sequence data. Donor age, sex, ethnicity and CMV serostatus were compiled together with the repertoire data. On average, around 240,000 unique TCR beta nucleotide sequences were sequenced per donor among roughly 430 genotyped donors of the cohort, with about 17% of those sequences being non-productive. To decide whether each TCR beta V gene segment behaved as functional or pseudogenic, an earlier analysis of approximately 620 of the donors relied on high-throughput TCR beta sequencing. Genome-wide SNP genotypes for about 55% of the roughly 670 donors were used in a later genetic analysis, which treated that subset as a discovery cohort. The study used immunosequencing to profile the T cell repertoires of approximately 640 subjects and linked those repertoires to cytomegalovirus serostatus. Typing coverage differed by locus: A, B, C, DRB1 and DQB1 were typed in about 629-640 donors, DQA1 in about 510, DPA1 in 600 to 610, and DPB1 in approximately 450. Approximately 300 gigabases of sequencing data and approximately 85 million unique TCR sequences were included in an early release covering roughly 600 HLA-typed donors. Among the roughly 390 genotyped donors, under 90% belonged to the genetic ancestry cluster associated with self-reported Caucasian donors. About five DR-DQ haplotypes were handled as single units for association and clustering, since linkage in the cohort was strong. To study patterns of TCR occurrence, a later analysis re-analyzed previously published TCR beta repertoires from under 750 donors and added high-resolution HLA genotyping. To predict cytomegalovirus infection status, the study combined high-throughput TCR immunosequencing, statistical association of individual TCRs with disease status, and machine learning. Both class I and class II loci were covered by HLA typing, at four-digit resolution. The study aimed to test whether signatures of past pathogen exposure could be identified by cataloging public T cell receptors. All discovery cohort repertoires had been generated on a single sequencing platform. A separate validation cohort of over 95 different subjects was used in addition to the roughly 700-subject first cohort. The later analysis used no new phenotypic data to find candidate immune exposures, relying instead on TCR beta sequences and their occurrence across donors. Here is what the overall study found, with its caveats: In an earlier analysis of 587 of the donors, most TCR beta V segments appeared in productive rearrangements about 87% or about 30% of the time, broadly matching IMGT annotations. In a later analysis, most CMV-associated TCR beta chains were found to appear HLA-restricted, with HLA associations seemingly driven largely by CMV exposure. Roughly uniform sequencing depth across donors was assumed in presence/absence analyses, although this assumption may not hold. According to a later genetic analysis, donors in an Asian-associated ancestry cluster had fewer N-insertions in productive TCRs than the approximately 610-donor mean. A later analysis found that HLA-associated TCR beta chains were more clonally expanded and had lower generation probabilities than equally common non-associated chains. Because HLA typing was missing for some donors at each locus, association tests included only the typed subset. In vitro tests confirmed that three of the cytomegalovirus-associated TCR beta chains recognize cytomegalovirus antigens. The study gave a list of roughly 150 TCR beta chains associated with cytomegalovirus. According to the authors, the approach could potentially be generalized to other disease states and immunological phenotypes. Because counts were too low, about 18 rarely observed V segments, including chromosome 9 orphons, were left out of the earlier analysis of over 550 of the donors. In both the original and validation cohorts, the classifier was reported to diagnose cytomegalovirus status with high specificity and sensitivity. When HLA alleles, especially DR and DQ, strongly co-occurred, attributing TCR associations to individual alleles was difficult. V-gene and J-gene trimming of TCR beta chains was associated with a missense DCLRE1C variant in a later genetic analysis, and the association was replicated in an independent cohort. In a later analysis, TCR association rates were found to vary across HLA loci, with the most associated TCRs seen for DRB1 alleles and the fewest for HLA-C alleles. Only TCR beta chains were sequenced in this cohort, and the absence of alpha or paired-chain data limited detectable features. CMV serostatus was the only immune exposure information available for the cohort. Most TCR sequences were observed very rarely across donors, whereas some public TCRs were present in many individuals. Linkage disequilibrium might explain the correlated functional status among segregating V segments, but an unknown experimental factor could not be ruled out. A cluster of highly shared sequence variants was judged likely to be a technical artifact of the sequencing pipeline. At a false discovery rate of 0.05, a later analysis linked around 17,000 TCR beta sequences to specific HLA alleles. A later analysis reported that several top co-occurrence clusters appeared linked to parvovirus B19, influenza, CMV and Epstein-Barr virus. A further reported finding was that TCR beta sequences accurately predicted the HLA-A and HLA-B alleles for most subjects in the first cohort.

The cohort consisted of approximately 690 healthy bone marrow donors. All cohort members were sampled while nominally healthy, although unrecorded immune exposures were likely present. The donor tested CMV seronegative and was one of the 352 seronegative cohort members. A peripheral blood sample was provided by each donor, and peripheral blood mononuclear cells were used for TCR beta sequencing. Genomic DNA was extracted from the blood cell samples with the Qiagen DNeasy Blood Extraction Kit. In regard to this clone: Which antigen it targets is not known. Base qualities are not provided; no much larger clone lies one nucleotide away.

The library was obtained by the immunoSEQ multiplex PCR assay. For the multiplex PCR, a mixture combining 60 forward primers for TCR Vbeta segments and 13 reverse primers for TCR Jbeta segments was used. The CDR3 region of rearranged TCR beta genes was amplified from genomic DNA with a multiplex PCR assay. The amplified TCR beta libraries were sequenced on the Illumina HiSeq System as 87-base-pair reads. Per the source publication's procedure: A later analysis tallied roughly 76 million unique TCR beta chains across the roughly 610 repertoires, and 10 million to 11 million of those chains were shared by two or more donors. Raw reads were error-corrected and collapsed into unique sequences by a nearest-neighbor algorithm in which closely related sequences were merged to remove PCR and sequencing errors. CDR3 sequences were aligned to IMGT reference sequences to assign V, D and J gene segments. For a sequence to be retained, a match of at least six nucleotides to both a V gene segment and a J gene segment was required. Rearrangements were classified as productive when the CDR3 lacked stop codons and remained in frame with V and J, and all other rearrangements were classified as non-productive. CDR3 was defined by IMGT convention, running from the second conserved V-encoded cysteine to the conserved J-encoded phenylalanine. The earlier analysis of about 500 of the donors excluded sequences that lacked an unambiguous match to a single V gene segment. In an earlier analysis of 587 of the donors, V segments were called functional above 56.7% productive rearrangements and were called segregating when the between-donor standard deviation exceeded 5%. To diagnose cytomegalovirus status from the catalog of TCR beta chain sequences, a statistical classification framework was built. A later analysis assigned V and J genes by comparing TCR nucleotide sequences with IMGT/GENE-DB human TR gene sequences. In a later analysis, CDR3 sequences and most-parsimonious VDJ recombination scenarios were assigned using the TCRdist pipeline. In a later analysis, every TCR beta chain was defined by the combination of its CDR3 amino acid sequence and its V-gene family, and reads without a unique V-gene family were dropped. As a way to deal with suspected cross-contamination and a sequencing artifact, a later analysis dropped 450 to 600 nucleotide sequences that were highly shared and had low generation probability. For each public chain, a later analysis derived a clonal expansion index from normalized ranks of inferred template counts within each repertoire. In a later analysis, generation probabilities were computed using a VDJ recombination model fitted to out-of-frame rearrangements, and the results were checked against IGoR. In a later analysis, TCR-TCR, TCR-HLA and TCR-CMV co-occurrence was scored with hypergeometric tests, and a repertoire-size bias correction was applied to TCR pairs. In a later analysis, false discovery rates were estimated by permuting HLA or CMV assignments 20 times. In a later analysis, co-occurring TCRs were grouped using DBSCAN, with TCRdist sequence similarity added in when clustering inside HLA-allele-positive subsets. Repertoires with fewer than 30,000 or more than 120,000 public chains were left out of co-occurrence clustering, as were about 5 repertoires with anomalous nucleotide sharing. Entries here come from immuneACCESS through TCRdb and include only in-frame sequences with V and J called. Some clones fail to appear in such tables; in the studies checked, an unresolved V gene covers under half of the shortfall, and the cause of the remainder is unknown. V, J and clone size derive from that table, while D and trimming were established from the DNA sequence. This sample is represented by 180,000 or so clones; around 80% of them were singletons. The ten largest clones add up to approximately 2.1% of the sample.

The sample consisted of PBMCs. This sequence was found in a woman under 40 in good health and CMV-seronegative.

The nucleotide sequence reads TGTGCCAGCAGTTTATTGTCGGGAGGTGAGACCCAGTACTTC. This translates into CASSLLSGGETQYF. The chain is assembled from TRBV28 and TRBJ2-5; 7 bases in the junction line up with TRBD2. The V end gives up 1 base and the J end 5 bases, leaving 4 bases in the junction not matched to a gene. CDR1 and CDR2, looked up from the germline V gene, are MDHEN and SYDVKM. Counted from cysteine to phenylalanine, this CDR3 has 14 amino acids. The kept DNA is CDR3 alone, 42 bases in frame from the first base. The full variable domain, completed from the reference TRBV28 and TRBJ2-5 proteins outside the CDR3, reads DVKVTQSSRYLVKRTGEKVFLECVQDMDHENMFWYRQDPGLGLRLIYFSYDVKMKEKGDIPEGYSVSREKKERFSLILESASTNQTSMYLCASSLLSGGETQYFGPGTRLLVL.